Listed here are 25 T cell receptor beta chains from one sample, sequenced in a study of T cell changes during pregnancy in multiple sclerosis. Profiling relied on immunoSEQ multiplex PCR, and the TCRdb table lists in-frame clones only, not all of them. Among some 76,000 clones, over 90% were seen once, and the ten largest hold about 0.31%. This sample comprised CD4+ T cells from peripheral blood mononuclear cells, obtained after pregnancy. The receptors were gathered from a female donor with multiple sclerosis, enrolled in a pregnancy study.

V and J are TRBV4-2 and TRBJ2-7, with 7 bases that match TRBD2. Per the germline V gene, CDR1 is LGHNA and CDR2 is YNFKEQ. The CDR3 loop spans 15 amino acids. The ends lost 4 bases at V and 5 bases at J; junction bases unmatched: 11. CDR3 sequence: CASSPPRVGTNEQYF. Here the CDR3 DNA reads TGTGCCAGCAGCCCACCGAGAGTAGGGACTAACGAGCAGTACTTC.

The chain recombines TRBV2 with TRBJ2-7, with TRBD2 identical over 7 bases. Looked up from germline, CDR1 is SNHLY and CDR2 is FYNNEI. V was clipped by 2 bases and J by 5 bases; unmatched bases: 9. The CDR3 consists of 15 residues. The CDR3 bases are TGTGCCAGCAGTGAATCCCGCGCGGGAGACCACGAGCAGTACTTC. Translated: CASSESRAGDHEQYF.

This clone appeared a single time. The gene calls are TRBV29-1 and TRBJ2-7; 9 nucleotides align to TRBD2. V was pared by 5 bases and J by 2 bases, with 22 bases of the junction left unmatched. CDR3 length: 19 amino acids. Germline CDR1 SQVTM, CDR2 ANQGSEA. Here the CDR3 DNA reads TGCAGCGTTAGATTTTGGGGCAGCTTAGCGGGAGCCGGCCCCTACGAGCAGTACTTC. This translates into CSVRFWGSLAGAGPYEQYF.

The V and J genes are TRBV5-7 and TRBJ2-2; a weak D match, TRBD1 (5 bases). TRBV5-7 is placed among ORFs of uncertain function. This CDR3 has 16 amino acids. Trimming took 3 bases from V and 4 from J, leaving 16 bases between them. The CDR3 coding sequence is TGTGCCAGCAGCTATAATAGGACACGGGCCACCGGGGAGCTGTTTTTT. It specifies CASSYNRTRATGELFF.

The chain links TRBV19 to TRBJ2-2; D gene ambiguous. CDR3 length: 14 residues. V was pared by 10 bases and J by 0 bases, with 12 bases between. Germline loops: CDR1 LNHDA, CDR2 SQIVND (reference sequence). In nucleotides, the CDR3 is TGTGCCACAAAAGGTACAGCGAACACCGGGGAGCTGTTTTTT. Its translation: CATKGTANTGELFF.

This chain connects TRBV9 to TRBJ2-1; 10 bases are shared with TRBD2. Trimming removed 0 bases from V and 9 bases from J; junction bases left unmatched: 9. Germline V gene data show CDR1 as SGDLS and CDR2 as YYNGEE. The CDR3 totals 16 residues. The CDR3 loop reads CASSVATSGIGAEQFF. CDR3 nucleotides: TGTGCCAGCAGCGTAGCAACTAGCGGGATAGGCGCTGAGCAGTTCTTC.

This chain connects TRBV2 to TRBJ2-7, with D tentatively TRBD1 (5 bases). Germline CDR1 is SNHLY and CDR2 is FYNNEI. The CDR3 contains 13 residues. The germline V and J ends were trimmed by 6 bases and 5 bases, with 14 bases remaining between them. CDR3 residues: CASRVAGWDEQYF. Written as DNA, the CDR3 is TGTGCCAGCAGGGTCGCAGGGTGGGACGAGCAGTACTTC.

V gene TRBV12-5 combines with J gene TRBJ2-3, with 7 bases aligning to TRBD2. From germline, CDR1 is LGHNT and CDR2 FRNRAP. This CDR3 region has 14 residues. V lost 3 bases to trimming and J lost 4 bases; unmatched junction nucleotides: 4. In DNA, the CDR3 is TGTGCTAGTGGTTTCGGGGGGTCCGCAGATACGCAGTATTTT. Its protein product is CASGFGGSADTQYF.

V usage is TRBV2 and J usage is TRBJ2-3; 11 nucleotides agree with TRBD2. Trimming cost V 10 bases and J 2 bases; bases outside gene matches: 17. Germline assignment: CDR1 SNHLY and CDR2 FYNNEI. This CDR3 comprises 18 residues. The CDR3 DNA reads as TGTGCCATCATCAGCCGGGCAACTAGCGGGAGCGACACAGATACGCAGTATTTT. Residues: CAIISRATSGSDTDTQYF.

For the CDR3, the DNA is TGTGCCAGCAGTTACCGGAACAGAAATTCACCCCTCCACTTT. This gives the protein CASSYRNRNSPLHF. The gene calls are TRBV6-5 and TRBJ1-6; unclear D gene. The CDR3 sequence is 14 residues long. Trimming took off 2 bases at V and 7 bases at J, with 9 bases between the two ends. Germline CDR1 MNHEY, CDR2 SVGAGI.

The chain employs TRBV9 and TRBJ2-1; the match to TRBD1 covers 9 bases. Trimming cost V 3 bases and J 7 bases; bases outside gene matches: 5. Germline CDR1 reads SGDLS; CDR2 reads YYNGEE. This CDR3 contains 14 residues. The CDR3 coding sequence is TGTGCCAGCAGCGGAAGGACAGGGGATAATGAGCAGTTCTTC. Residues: CASSGRTGDNEQFF.

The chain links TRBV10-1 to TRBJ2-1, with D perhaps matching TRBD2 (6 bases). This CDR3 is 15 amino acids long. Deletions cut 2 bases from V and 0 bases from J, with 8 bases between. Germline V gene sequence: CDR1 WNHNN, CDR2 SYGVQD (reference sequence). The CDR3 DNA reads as TGCGCCAGCAGTGAGCGGGGGAGCTCCTACAATGAGCAGTTCTTC. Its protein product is CASSERGSSYNEQFF.

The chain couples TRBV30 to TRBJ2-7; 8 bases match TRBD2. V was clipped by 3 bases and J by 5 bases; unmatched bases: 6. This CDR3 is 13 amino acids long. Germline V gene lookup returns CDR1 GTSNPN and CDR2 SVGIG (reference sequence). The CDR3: CAWRVAGRNEQYF. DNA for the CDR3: TGTGCCTGGAGGGTAGCGGGAAGGAACGAGCAGTACTTC. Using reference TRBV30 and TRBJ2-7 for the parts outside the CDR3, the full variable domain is SQTIHQWPATLVQPVGSPLSLECTVEGTSNPNLYWYRQAAGRGLQLLFYSVGIGQISSEVPQNLSASRPQDRQFILSSKKLLLSDSGFYLCAWRVAGRNEQYFGPGTRLTVT.

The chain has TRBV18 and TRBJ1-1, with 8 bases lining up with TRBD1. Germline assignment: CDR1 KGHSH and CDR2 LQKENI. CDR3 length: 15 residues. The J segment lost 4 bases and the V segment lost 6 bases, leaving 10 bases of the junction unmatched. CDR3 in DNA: TGTGCCAGCTCGGCAGACTTGGACAGGGTCACTGAAGCTTTCTTT. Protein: CASSADLDRVTEAFF. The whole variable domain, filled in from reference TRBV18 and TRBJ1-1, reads NAGVMQNPRHLVRRRGQEARLRCSPMKGHSHVYWYRQLPEEGLKFMVYLQKENIIDESGMPKERFSAEFPKEGPSILRIQQVVRGDSAAYFCASSADLDRVTEAFFGQGTRLTVV.

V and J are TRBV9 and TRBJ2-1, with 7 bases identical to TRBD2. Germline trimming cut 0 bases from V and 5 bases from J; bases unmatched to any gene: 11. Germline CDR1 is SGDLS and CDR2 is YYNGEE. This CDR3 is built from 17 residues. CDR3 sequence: CASSVDPGKRGDNEQFF. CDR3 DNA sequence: TGTGCCAGCAGCGTAGACCCCGGAAAGCGGGGCGACAATGAGCAGTTCTTC. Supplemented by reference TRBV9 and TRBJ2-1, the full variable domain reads DSGVTQTPKHLITATGQRVTLRCSPRSGDLSVYWYQQSLDQGLQFLIQYYNGEERAKGNILERFSAQQFPDLHSELNLSSLELGDSALYFCASSVDPGKRGDNEQFFGPGTRLTVL.

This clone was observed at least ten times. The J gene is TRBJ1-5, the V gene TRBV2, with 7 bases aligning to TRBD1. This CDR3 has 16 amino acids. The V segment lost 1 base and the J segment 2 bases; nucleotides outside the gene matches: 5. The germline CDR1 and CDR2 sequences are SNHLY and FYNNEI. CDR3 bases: TGTGCCAGCAGTGAAGAAATAACAGGGGGCAATCAGCCCCAGCATTTT. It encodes CASSEEITGGNQPQHF. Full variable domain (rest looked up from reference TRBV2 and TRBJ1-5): EPEVTQTPSHQVTQMGQEVILRCVPISNHLYFYWYRQILGQKVEFLVSFYNNEISEKSEIFDDQFSVERPDGSNFTLKIRSTKLEDSAMYFCASSEEITGGNQPQHFGDGTRLSIL.

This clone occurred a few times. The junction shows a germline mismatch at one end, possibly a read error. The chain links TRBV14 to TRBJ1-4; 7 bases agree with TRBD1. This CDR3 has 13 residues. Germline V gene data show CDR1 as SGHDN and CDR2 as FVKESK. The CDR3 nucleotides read TGTGCCAGCAGCCAAAGGGGCGGGACAGCCCTACATTTT. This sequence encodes CASSQRGGTALHF.

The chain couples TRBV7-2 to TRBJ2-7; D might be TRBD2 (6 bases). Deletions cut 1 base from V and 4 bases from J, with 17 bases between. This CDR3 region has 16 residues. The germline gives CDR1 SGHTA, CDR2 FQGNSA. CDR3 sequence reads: CASSLVGTGVGYEQYF. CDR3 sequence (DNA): TGTGCCAGCAGCTTAGTTGGGACGGGAGTAGGTTACGAGCAGTACTTC.

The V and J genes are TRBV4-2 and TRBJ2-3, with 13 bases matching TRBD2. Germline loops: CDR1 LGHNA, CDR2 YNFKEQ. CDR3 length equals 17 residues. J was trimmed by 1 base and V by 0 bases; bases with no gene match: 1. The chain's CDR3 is CASSQDGLAGGTDTQYF. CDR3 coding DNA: TGTGCCAGCAGCCAAGATGGACTAGCGGGGGGCACAGATACGCAGTATTTT.

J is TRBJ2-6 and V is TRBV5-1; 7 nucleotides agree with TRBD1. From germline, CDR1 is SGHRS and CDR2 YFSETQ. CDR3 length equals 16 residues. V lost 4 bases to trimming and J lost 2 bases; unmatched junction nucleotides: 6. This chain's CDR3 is CASSTGTETGANVLTF. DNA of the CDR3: TGCGCCAGCAGCACCGGGACAGAAACTGGGGCCAACGTCCTGACTTTC.

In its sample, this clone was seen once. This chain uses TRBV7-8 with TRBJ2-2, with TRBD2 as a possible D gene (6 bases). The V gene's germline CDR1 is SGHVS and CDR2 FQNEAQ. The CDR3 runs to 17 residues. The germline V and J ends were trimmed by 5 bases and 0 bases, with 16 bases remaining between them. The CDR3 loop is CASSTGGGPANTGELFF. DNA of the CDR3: TGTGCCAGCAGCACGGGCGGAGGGCCCGCGAACACCGGGGAGCTGTTTTTT.

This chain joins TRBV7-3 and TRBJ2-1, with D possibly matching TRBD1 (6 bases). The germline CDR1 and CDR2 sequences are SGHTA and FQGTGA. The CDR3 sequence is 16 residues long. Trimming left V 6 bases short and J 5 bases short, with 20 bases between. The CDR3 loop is CASSKRGLSWHNEQFF. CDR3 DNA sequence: TGTGCCAGCAGTAAAAGGGGGTTGAGTTGGCACAATGAGCAGTTCTTC.

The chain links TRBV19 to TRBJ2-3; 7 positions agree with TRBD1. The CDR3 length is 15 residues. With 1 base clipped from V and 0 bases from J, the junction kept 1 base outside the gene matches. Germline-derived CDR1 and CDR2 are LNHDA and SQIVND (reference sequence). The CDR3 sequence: CASSIVGGSTDTQYF. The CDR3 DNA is TGTGCCAGTAGTATAGTAGGGGGCAGCACAGATACGCAGTATTTT.

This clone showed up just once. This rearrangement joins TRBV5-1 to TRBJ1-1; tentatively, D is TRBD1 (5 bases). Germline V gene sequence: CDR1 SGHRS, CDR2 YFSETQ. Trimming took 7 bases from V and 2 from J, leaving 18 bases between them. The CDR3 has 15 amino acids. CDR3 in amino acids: CASHPRQGPNTEAFF. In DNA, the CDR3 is TGCGCCAGCCATCCCCGGCAGGGCCCTAACACTGAAGCTTTCTTT.

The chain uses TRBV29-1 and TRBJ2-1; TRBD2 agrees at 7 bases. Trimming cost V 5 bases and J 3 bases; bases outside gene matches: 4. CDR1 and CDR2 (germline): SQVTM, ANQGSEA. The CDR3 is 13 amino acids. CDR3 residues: CSVRGGSYNEQFF. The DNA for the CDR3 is TGCAGCGTTCGGGGCGGGAGCTACAATGAGCAGTTCTTC.